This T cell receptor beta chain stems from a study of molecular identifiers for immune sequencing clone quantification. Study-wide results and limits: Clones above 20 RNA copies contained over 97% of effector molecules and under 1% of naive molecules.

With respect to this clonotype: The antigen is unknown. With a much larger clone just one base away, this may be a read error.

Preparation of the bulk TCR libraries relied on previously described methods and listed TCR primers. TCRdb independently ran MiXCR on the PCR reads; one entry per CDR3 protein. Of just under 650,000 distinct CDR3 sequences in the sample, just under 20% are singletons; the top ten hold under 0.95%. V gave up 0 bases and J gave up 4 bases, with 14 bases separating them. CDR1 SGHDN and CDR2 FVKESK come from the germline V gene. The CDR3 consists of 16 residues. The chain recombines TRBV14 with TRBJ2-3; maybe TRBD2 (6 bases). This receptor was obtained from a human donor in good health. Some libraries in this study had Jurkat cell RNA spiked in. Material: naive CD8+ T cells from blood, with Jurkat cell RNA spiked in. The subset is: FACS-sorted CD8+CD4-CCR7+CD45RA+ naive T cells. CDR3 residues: CASSQDFETRADTQYF. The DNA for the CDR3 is TGTGCCAGCAGCCAAGATTTCGAGACTAGGGCAGATACGCAGTATTTT.